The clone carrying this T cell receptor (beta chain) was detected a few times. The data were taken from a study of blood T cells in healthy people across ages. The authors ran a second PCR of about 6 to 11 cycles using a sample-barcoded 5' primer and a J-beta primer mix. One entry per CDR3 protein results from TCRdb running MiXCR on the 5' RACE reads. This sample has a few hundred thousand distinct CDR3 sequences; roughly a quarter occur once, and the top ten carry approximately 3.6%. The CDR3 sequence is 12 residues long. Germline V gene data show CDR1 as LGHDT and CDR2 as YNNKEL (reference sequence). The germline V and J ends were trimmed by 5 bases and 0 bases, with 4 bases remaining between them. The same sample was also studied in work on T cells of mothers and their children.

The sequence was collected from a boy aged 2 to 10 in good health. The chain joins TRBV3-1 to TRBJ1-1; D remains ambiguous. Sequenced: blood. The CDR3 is CASSGVNTEAFF. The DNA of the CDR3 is TGTGCCAGCAGCGGTGTGAACACTGAAGCTTTCTTT.